This T cell receptor beta chain was sequenced for a study of blood T cell repertoires in COVID-19 (dated by TCRdb to about 2020). Background on the whole study: Collaborator samples came from the United States, Italy and Spain and covered acute and convalescent phases of COVID-19. Where available, HLA class I and class II types were taken from metadata supplied by the sample provider and were not determined by assay-based typing. Deeply sampled blood TCRbeta repertoires from subjects exposed to, actively infected with, or recovered from COVID-19 were included in the dataset. Sample metadata almost always included a de-identified subject ID, COVID-19 status, age in years and sex. The repertoires were released in a freely available public database meant as a resource for research on the immune response to SARS-CoV-2. Samples came from the ongoing ImmuneRACE study (first 160 participants) plus 1,254 subjects from 6 global collaborators. The prospective study material was composed of cDNA or gDNA derived from T cells, B-cell-depleted T cells, or PBMCs. Study-wide conclusions, independent of this receptor: The quantity of clinical and demographic metadata differed by source and by participant and was supplied without curation.

Each collaborating institution followed its own protocols to collect whole blood in K2EDTA tubes. For TCRbeta analysis, collaborators shipped samples in one of three forms: frozen whole blood, isolated PBMCs, or DNA extracted from either of those sample types. TCRbeta CDR3 regions were amplified from genomic DNA using the immunoSEQ Assay, a bias-controlled multiplex PCR. Per the source publication's procedure: The number of nucleated cells in each sample was estimated from the amplification of reference gene primers within the assay. Sequence reads were collapsed and filtered to measure the absolute abundance of every unique TCRbeta CDR3 rearrangement. For each sample, productive Simpson clonality was calculated by taking the square root of Simpson's diversity index across productive rearrangements. The clones in this table, taken by TCRdb from immuneACCESS, are in-frame only. Not every clone is retained; where verified, under half of the shortfall comes from an unresolved V gene, and the cause of the rest is unknown. From that table come the V and J calls and clone size; the DNA was used to work out D and trimming. The sample table contains about 230,000 clones; only one count was recorded for approximately 80% of them. The ten largest clones capture about 27% of the sample.

Including the terminal cysteine and phenylalanine, the CDR3 comprises 15 residues. Left in the record is the CDR3 DNA by itself, 45 bases read in frame from the first base. CDR1 is given as SGDLS and CDR2 as YYNGEE, both from the germline V gene. Deletion took 0 bases off V and 4 bases off J, with a span of 13 bases between the germline ends. Concerning this clone itself: The antigen it binds to is not known. The sample holds no much larger clone one base away, and base qualities are not on file.

The receptor comes from a man aged 35 to 55 with acute or convalescent COVID-19. What was sequenced was peripheral blood. Recombination joined TRBV9 with TRBJ1-2; matching of 6 bases hints at TRBD1 as the D gene. The DNA sequence is given as TGTGCCAGCAGCGTAGGTCTATCACAGGGCTATGGCTACACCTTC. Its protein product is CASSVGLSQGYGYTF.